This T cell receptor (beta chain) emerged from a study of regulatory T cells in long-lasting Graves disease. Germline assignment: CDR1 SGHKS and CDR2 YYEKEE (reference sequence). With V trimmed by 4 bases and J by 5 bases, 1 base remained unmatched. The CDR3 has 14 amino acids. This clonotype was counted only a few times. Time point meaning: newly diagnosed GD, antithyroid drugs for less than 3 months. Extracted PBMC RNA gave rise to the TCR library. CDR3-region Arm-PCR and iRepertoire HTBI primers produced the TCR beta libraries. One entry per CDR3 protein results from TCRdb running MiXCR on the multiplex PCR reads. The repertoire includes a few hundred thousand distinct CDR3 sequences, roughly 12% of them detected once, and approximately 19% sits in the top ten. This sample also appeared in a second study, on T cells in Graves' hyperthyroidism and ophthalmopathy.

The source material was peripheral blood mononuclear cells (PBMCs), sampled at new diagnosis, from a patient treated with antithyroid drugs. This chain joins TRBV5-5 and TRBJ2-5; the match to TRBD2 covers 14 bases. This sequence was found in a woman between 18 and 29 years old with Graves disease. This CDR3 reads CASSRLAGGETQYF. CDR3 coding DNA: TGTGCCAGCAGCCGACTAGCGGGAGGGGAGACCCAGTACTTC.